This entry lists 13 T cell receptor beta chains sequenced from one sample in a study of shared clonotypes between healthy human individuals. Sequencing was performed with immunoSEQ multiplex PCR; in TCRdb, only in-frame clones are kept and a portion is missing. The top ten hold around 0.13% of the sample, which has around 2.1 million clones, approximately 94% seen once. Sequenced input: naive CD4+ T cells sorted from blood. Subset noted: CD45RA+ positively selected. The receptors shown here come from a man younger than 30 in good health.

The rearrangement links TRBV28 to TRBJ2-1; 7 nucleotides line up with TRBD1. Germline V gene lookup returns CDR1 MDHEN and CDR2 SYDVKM. V was pared by 9 bases and J by 11 bases, with 16 bases of the junction left unmatched. The CDR3 is 14 residues long. The CDR3 loop is CASVGRQGGSKQFF. The DNA of the CDR3 is TGTGCCAGTGTGGGAAGACAGGGTGGCTCGAAGCAGTTCTTC.

The chain carries TRBV30 and TRBJ2-3; D is unresolved. The CDR3 consists of 14 residues. Trimming left V 6 bases short and J 4 bases short, with 17 bases between. From germline, CDR1 is GTSNPN and CDR2 SVGIG (reference sequence). CDR3 nucleotide sequence: TGTGCCTGTATCACGGGCCCGAGGCCAGATACGCAGTATTTT. Amino acid sequence: CACITGPRPDTQYF.

Remarks on this clone: At the DNA level, this CDR3 is encoded by other sequences in the same sample as well. The chain carries TRBV10-3 and TRBJ2-7; 7 nucleotides align to TRBD2. V was clipped by 0 bases and J by 4 bases; unmatched bases: 6. The CDR3 runs to 15 residues. The V gene's germline CDR1 is ENHRY and CDR2 SYGVKD. Here the CDR3 DNA reads TGTGCCATCAGTGAGTCGGGCGGGAGTTCGTACGAGCAGTACTTC. It specifies CAISESGGSSYEQYF.

This chain uses TRBV6-1 with TRBJ2-7; 7 bases are a match to TRBD2. The V and J ends lost 2 bases and 5 bases, in that order; junction bases with no gene match: 3. The CDR3 is 13 amino acids. CDR1 is MNHNS and CDR2 is SASEGT in the germline V gene. CDR3: CASSEMGGNEQYF. The CDR3, as DNA: TGTGCCAGCAGTGAAATGGGGGGGAACGAGCAGTACTTC.

The chain recombines TRBV6-5 with TRBJ2-7; D remains ambiguous. Trimming cost V 0 bases and J 3 bases, with 9 bases left between them. The germline V gene encodes CDR1 MNHEY and CDR2 SVGAGI. The CDR3 is 14 residues long. The CDR3 DNA reads as TGTGCCAGCAGTTACTCGTACAGCTACTACGAGCAGTACTTC. Protein sequence: CASSYSYSYYEQYF.

This chain links TRBV7-9 with TRBJ1-1; TRBD1 is a possible D gene (5 bases). Trimming removed 7 bases from V and 4 bases from J, with 13 bases in between. Germline CDR1 SEHNR, CDR2 FQNEAQ (reference sequence). The CDR3 loop spans 13 amino acids. The CDR3 bases are TGTGCCAGCAACCTTGGGCAGGGCACTGAAGCTTTCTTT. Its protein is CASNLGQGTEAFF.

This clone was recorded only once. Written as DNA, the CDR3 is TGTGCCAGCAGTGATGGGACACTGTATTCTGAAGCTTTCTTT. It is translated as CASSDGTLYSEAFF. The gene calls are TRBV6-1 and TRBJ1-1, with D perhaps TRBD1 (6 bases). V was shortened by 3 bases and J by 6 bases, with 14 bases between the two germline ends. CDR3 length equals 14 residues. CDR1 and CDR2 from the germline V gene are MNHNS and SASEGT.

The chain links TRBV30 to TRBJ2-5, with D perhaps matching TRBD2 (5 bases). Germline values: CDR1 GTSNPN, CDR2 SVGIG (reference sequence). V lost 4 bases and J lost 3, with 9 bases in between. The CDR3 is made up of 12 amino acids. The CDR3 region has the DNA TGTGCCTGGAATCTAGCAAAAGAGACCCAGTACTTC. Protein product: CAWNLAKETQYF. The whole variable domain, filled in from reference TRBV30 and TRBJ2-5, reads SQTIHQWPATLVQPVGSPLSLECTVEGTSNPNLYWYRQAAGRGLQLLFYSVGIGQISSEVPQNLSASRPQDRQFILSSKKLLLSDSGFYLCAWNLAKETQYFGPGTRLLVL.

The rearrangement links TRBV29-1 to TRBJ2-3; D is unclear. The CDR3 consists of 13 residues. The V gene's germline CDR1 is SQVTM and CDR2 ANQGSEA. V was clipped by 4 bases and J by 0 bases, with 8 bases between them. The chain's CDR3 is CSVGVLSTDTQYF. The CDR3 DNA follows: TGCAGCGTTGGAGTCCTCAGCACAGATACGCAGTATTTT.

The chain is built from TRBV28 and TRBJ1-1, with D perhaps matching TRBD1 (5 bases). With 2 bases removed from V and 0 bases from J, the gap between germline ends came to 16 bases. This CDR3 contains 17 residues. CDR1 MDHEN and CDR2 SYDVKM come from the germline V gene. The CDR3 loop reads CASSLGGVGFMNTEAFF. For the CDR3, the DNA is TGTGCCAGCAGTTTAGGGGGTGTGGGGTTCATGAACACTGAAGCTTTCTTT.

This chain uses TRBV7-2 with TRBJ2-3, with 8 bases matching TRBD2. The CDR3 totals 14 residues. V lost 1 base to trimming and J lost 8 bases; unmatched junction nucleotides: 5. The germline V gene has CDR1 SGHTA and CDR2 FQGNSA. The CDR3 nucleotides read TGTGCCAGCAGCTTAGGGACTAGCCCTTTTACGCAGTATTTT. Protein product: CASSLGTSPFTQYF.

Points on this clone: Other DNA sequences in the same sample also yield this CDR3. This chain links TRBV7-2 with TRBJ1-1, with TRBD1 matching 7 bases. V shed 5 bases and J 1 base; nucleotides not matched to a gene: 4. The CDR3 contains 14 residues. CDR1 and CDR2 (germline): SGHTA, FQGNSA. CDR3 region: CASSPRQGNTEAFF. As DNA, the CDR3 is TGTGCCAGCAGCCCTAGACAGGGGAACACTGAAGCTTTCTTT.

The chain is built from TRBV7-2 and TRBJ2-2; no reliable D call. The CDR3 spans 12 residues. Germline assignment: CDR1 SGHTA and CDR2 FQGNSA. V gave up 6 bases and J gave up 7 bases, with 9 bases separating them. The chain's CDR3 is CASRQIYGELFF. The CDR3 coding sequence is TGTGCCAGCAGGCAGATTTACGGGGAGCTGTTTTTT.